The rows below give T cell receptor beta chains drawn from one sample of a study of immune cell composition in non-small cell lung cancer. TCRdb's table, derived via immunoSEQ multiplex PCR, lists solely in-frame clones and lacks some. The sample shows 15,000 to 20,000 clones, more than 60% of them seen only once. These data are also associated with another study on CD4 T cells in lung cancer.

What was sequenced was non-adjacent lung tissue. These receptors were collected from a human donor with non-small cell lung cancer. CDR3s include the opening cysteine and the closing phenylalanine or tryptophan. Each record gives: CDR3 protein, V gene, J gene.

CDR3: CASSEERGQGWEPLHF
V: TRBV6-1
J: TRBJ1-6

CDR3: CASSDQGGNTIYF
V: TRBV18
J: TRBJ1-3

CDR3: CASSLNSEAFF
V: TRBV7-9
J: TRBJ1-1

CDR3: CASRQGVGNQPQHF
V: TRBV19
J: TRBJ1-5

CDR3: CASSEITTLDTQYF
V: TRBV2
J: TRBJ2-3

CDR3: CASSIPTSGIQTYEQYF
V: TRBV19
J: TRBJ2-7

CDR3: CASSRSKNMIYNEQFF
V: TRBV19
J: TRBJ2-1

CDR3: CASSQGRIAVADTQYF
V: TRBV4-1
J: TRBJ2-3

CDR3: CASSLGARIGADTQYF
V: TRBV5-1
J: TRBJ2-3

CDR3: CASSVRMGAEAFF
V: TRBV9
J: TRBJ1-1

CDR3: CASRDRGFYEQYF
V: TRBV6-6
J: TRBJ2-7

CDR3: CATSRDQSGFETQYF
V: TRBV15
J: TRBJ2-5

CDR3: CASSSGQGNEGGYF
V: TRBV5-1
J: TRBJ2-4

CDR3: CASSYFIYEQYF
V: TRBV2
J: TRBJ2-7

CDR3: CASSQGRNNEQFF
V: TRBV11-1
J: TRBJ2-1

CDR3: CASSQLGGYTF
V: TRBV4-3
J: TRBJ1-2

CDR3: CASSFGAGNYGYTF
V: TRBV7-9
J: TRBJ1-2

CDR3: CASSSKVNTEAFF
V: TRBV7-2
J: TRBJ1-1

CDR3: CASTIRQAEAFF
V: TRBV6-5
J: TRBJ1-1

CDR3: CASTLAGNEQFF
V: TRBV7-2
J: TRBJ2-1

CDR3: CASSSPLSAFF
V: TRBV7-9
J: TRBJ1-1

CDR3: CSASGSGEAFF
V: TRBV20-1
J: TRBJ1-1

CDR3: CASSQGTGVSTLHF
V: TRBV6-5
J: TRBJ1-6

CDR3: CAWSVGETQYF
V: TRBV30
J: TRBJ2-5

CDR3: CASSYRQEGTDTQYF
V: TRBV7-6
J: TRBJ2-3

CDR3: CSVRTGWENTEAFF
V: TRBV29-1
J: TRBJ1-1

CDR3: CASFPNEQFF
V: TRBV19
J: TRBJ2-1

CDR3: CASSPPRSYEQYF
V: TRBV18
J: TRBJ2-7

CDR3: CASSLEIAGNSYEQYF
V: TRBV5-5
J: TRBJ2-7

CDR3: CASSQDTKGYGYTF
V: TRBV7-6
J: TRBJ1-2

CDR3: CASSFPGPSRADTQYF
V: TRBV7-9
J: TRBJ2-3

CDR3: CASSDKRVSTGELFF
V: TRBV6-4
J: TRBJ2-2

CDR3: CASSQLLAGDYTGELFF
V: TRBV5-8
J: TRBJ2-2

CDR3: CSAENPNTGGYTF
V: TRBV29-1
J: TRBJ1-2

CDR3: CASSLVPADTQYF
V: TRBV5-4
J: TRBJ2-3

CDR3: CASSPAAGYSYEQYF
V: TRBV18
J: TRBJ2-7

CDR3: CASSLDGSPNYGYTF
V: TRBV7-8
J: TRBJ1-2

CDR3: CASSLNWGGNQPQHF
V: TRBV7-2
J: TRBJ1-5

CDR3: CASSSNPRVEQFF
V: TRBV11-2
J: TRBJ2-1

CDR3: CASSLFLVGGYTF
V: TRBV5-5
J: TRBJ1-2

CDR3: CASSPQRLAGKETQYF
V: TRBV7-2
J: TRBJ2-5

CDR3: CASSRTGGDWNTEAFF
V: TRBV5-4
J: TRBJ1-1

CDR3: CASSFNLLQETQYF
V: TRBV28
J: TRBJ2-5

CDR3: CASSQSSYNEQFF
V: TRBV7-2
J: TRBJ2-1

CDR3: CAWSEGTAIYNEQFF
V: TRBV30
J: TRBJ2-1

CDR3: CASSQMALDSTEAFF
V: TRBV7-6
J: TRBJ1-1

CDR3: CASSDGRDYGYTF
V: TRBV28
J: TRBJ1-2

CDR3: CASSLAGGNTIYF
V: TRBV5-4
J: TRBJ1-3

CDR3: CASSYSSSGGDTEAFF
V: TRBV6-5
J: TRBJ1-1

CDR3: CASSLTTGTGSLYQPQHF
V: TRBV7-9
J: TRBJ1-5

CDR3: CASKGQGLGKLFF
V: TRBV6-5
J: TRBJ1-4

CDR3: CASSTTNYGYTF
V: TRBV27
J: TRBJ1-2

CDR3: CASSVFSAGNTIYF
V: TRBV9
J: TRBJ1-3

CDR3: CASSPTSGSGGELFF
V: TRBV27
J: TRBJ2-2

CDR3: CATSRDLGSNQPQHF
V: TRBV15
J: TRBJ1-5